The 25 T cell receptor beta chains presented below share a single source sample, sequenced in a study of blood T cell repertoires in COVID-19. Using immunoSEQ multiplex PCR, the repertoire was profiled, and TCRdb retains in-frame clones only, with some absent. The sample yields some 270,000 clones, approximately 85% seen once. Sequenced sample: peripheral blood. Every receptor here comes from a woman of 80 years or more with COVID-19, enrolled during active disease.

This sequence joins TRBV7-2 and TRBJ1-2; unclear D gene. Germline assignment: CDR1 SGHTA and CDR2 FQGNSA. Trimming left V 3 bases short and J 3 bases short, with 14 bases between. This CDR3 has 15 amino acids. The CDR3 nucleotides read TGTGCCAGCAGCTTCGAGGGCCTTGGGGACTATGGCTACACCTTC. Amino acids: CASSFEGLGDYGYTF.

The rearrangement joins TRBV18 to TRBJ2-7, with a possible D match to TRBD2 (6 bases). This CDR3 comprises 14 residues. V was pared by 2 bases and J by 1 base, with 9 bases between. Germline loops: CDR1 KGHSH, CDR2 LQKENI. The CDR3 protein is CASSPVRGSYEQYV. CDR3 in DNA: TGTGCCAGCTCACCAGTTCGGGGGTCCTACGAGCAGTACGTC.

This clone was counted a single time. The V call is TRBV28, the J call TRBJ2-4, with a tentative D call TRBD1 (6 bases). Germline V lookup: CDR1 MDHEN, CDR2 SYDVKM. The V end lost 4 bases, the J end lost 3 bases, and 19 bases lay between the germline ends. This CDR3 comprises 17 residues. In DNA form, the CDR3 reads TGTGCCAGCAGTTCCACAGGGTCCCTGGGGGACAAAAACATTCAGTACTTC. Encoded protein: CASSSTGSLGDKNIQYF.

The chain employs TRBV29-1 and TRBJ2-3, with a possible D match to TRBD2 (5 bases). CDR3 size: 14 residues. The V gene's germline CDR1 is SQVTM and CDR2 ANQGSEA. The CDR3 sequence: CSALRDQRTDTQYF. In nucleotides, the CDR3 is TGCAGTGCGTTGAGGGATCAACGCACAGATACGCAGTATTTT.

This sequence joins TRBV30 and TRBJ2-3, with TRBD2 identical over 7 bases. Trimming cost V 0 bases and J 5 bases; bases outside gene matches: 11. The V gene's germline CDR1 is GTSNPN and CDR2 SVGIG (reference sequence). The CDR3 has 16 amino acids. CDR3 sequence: CAWSVIGREGKDTQYF. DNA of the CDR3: TGTGCCTGGAGTGTAATCGGAAGGGAGGGGAAAGATACGCAGTATTTT.

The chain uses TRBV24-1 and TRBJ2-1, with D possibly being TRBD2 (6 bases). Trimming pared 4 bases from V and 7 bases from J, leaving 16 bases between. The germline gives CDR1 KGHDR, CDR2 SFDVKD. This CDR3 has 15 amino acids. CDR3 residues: CATSDPGTPRNEQFF. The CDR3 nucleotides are TGTGCCACCAGTGACCCCGGGACTCCCCGGAATGAGCAGTTCTTC.

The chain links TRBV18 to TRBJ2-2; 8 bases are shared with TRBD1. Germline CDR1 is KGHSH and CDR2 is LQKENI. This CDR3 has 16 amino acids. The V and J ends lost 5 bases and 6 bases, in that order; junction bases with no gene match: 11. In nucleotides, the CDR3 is TGTGCCAGCTCATCCCAGGGGGCCCTCGTGGCCGGGGAGCTGTTTTTT. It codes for CASSSQGALVAGELFF. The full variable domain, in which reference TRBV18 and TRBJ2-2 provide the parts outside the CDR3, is NAGVMQNPRHLVRRRGQEARLRCSPMKGHSHVYWYRQLPEEGLKFMVYLQKENIIDESGMPKERFSAEFPKEGPSILRIQQVVRGDSAAYFCASSSQGALVAGELFFGEGSRLTVL.

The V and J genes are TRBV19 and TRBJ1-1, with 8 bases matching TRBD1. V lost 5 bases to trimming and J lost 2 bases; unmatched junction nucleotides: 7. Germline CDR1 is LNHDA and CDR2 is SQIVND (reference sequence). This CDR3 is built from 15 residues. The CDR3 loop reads CASSWQGAINTEAFF. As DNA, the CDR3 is TGTGCCAGTAGTTGGCAGGGGGCGATCAACACTGAAGCTTTCTTT.

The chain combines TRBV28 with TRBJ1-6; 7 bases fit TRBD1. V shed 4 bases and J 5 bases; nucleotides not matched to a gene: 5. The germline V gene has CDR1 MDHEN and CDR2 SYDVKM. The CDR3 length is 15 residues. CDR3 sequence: CASSYAGTDNSPLHF. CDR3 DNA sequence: TGTGCCAGCAGTTACGCCGGGACAGATAATTCACCCCTCCACTTT.

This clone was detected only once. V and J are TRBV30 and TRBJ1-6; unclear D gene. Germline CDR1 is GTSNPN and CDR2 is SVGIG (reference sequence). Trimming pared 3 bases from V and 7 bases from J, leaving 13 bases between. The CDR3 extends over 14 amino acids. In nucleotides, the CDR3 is TGTGCCTGGAGAAGGCCACGGGAAAATTCACCCCTCCACTTT. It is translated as CAWRRPRENSPLHF.

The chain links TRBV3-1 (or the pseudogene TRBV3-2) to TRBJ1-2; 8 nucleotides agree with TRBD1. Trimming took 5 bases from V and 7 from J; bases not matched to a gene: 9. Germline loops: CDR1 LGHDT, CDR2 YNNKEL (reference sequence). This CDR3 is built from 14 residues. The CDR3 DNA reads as TGTGCCAGCAGCTTATCCGACAGGGGAAGTGGCTACACCTTC. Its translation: CASSLSDRGSGYTF.

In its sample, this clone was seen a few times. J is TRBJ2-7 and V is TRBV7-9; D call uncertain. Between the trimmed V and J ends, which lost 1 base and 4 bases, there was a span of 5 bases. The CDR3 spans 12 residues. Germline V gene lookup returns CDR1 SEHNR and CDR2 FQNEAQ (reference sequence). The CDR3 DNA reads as TGTGCCAGCAGCTTAGGAGCGTACGAGCAGTACGTC. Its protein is CASSLGAYEQYV.

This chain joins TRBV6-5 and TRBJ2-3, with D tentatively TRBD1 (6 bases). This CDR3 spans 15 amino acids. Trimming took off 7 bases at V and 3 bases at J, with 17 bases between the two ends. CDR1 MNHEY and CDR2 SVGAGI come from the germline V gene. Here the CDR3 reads CASTRNRVPTDTQYF. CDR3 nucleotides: TGTGCCAGCACTCGTAACAGGGTGCCGACAGATACGCAGTATTTT.

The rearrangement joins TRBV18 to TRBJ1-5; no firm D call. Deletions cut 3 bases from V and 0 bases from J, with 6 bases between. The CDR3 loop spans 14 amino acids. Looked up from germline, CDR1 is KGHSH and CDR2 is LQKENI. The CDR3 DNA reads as TGTGCCAGCTCACCTACAATTAGCAATCAGCCCCAGCATTTT. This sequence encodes CASSPTISNQPQHF.

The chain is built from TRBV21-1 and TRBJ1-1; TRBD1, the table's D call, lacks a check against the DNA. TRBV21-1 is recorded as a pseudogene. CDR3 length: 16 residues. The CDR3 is CASSYRYRGRGTEAFF. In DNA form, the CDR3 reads TGTGCCAGCAGCTATAGATACAGGGGACGAGGCACTGAAGCTTTCTTT.

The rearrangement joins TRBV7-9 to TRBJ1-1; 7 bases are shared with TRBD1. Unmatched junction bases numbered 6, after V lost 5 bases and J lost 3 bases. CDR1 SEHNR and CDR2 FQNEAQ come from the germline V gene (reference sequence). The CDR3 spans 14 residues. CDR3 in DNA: TGTGCCAGCAGCATTCGGGACAGTGACACTGAAGCTTTCTTT. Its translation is CASSIRDSDTEAFF.

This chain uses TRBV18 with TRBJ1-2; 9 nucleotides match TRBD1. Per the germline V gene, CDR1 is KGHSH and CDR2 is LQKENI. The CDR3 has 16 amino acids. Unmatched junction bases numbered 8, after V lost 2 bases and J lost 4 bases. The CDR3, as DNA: TGTGCCAGCTCACCATTGGGACAGGGTGGACCCTATGGCTACACCTTC. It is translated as CASSPLGQGGPYGYTF.

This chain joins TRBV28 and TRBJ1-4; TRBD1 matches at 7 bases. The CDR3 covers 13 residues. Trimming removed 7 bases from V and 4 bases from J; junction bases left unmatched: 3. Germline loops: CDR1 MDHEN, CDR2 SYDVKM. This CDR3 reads CASIAGGNEKLFF. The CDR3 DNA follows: TGTGCCAGCATTGCAGGGGGTAATGAAAAACTGTTTTTT.

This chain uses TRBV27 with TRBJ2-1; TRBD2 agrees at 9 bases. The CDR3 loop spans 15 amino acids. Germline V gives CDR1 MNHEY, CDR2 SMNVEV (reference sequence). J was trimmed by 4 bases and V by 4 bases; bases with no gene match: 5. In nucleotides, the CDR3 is TGTGCCAGCAGTTATGCGGGGGGGACGTACAATGAGCAGTTCTTC. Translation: CASSYAGGTYNEQFF.

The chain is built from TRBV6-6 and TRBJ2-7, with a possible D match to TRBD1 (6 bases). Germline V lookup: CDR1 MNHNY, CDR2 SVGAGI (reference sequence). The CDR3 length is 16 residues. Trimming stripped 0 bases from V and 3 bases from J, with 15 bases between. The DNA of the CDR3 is TGTGCCAGCAGTTACTCAGGGGGTGTCTCGGACTACGAGCAGTACGTC. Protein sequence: CASSYSGGVSDYEQYV.

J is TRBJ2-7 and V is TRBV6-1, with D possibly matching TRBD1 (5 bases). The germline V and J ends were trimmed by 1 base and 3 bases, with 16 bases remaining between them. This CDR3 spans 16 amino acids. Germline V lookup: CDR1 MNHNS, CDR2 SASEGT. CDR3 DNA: TGTGCCAGCAGTGAAGGTAACAGGTTCAAGGGCTACGAGCAGTACTTC. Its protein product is CASSEGNRFKGYEQYF.

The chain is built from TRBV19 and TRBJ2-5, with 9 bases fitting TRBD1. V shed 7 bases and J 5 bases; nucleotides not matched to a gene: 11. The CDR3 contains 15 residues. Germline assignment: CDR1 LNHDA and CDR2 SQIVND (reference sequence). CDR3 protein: CASTGRGQGRETQYF. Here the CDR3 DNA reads TGTGCCAGTACCGGAAGAGGACAGGGGAGGGAGACCCAGTACTTC.

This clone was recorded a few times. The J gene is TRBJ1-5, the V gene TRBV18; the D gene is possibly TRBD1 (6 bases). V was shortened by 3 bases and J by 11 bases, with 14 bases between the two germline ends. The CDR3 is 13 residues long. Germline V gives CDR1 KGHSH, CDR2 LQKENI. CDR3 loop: CASSPLDQGSQHF. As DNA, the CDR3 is TGTGCCAGCTCACCCCTAGATCAGGGGTCCCAGCATTTT.

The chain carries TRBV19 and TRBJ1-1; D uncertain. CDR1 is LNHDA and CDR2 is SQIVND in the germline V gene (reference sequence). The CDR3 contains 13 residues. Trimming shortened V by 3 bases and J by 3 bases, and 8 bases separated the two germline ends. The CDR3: CASSIGDYTEAFF. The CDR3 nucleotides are TGTGCCAGTAGTATCGGTGATTACACTGAAGCTTTCTTT.

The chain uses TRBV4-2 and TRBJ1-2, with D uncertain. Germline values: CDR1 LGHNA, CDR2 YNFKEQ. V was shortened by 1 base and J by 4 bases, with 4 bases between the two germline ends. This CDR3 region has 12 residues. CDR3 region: CASSQASYGYTF. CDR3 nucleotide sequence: TGTGCCAGCAGCCAAGCCAGCTATGGCTACACCTTC.